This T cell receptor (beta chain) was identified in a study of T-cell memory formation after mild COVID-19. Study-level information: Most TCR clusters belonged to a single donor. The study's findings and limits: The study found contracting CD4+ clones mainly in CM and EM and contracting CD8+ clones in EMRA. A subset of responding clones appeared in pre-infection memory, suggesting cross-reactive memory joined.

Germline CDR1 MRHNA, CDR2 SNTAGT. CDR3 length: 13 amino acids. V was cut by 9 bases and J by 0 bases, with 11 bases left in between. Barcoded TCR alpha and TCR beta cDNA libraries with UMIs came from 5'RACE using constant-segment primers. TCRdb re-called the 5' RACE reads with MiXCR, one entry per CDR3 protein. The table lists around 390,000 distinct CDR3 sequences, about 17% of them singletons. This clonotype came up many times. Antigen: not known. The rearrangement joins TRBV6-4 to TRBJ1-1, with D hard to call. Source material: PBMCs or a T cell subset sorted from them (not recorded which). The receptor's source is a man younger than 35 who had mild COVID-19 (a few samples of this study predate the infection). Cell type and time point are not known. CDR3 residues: CASSAELNTEAFF. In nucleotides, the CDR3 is TGTGCCAGTTCGGCAGAGTTGAACACTGAAGCTTTCTTT.